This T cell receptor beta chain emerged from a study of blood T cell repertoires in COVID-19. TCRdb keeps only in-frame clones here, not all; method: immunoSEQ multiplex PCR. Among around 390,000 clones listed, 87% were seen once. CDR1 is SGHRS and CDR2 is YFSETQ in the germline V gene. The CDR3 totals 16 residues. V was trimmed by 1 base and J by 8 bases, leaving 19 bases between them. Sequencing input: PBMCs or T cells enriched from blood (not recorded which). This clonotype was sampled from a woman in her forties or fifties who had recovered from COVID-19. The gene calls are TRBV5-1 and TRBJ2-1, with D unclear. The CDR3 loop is CASSLRSDGYGDEQFF. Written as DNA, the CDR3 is TGCGCCAGCAGCTTGCGATCCGACGGGTATGGCGATGAGCAGTTCTTC.